This T cell receptor beta chain was recorded in a study of metastatic and nonmetastatic thyroid tumors. Study information: Blood and tumor or nodule tissue repertoires from malignant and benign thyroid patients were compared.

The study, taken as a whole, reports: Malignant tumors reportedly showed significantly higher TCR beta diversity than benign nodules in both blood and tumor.

Authors' data handling: Built for papillary thyroid cancer, a distant-metastasis classifier drew on CDR3 differences across clinicopathological groups. TCRdb used MiXCR to call clones anew from the PCR reads. For this entry, the V and J calls and clone size follow TCRdb and not the study's own pipeline. The sample shows about 14,000 clones, over 25% of them seen only once. No patient received treatment before thyroid surgery. The CDR3 runs to 15 residues. V lost 7 bases and J lost 4; bases outside the gene matches: 5. The germline CDR1 and CDR2 sequences are MNHEY and SMNVEV (reference sequence). A few counts support this clone. Antigen: not known.

The sequenced sample consisted of tumor tissue. V usage is TRBV27 and J usage is TRBJ2-6; 9 nucleotides align to TRBD1. This receptor was taken from a female donor with papillary thyroid cancer or a benign thyroid nodule (not recorded which). Some clones in this sample may be carry-over from other donors' samples. Here the CDR3 reads CASKTGGSGANVLTF. CDR3 coding DNA: TGTGCCAGCAAAACAGGGGGCTCGGGGGCCAACGTCCTGACTTTC.